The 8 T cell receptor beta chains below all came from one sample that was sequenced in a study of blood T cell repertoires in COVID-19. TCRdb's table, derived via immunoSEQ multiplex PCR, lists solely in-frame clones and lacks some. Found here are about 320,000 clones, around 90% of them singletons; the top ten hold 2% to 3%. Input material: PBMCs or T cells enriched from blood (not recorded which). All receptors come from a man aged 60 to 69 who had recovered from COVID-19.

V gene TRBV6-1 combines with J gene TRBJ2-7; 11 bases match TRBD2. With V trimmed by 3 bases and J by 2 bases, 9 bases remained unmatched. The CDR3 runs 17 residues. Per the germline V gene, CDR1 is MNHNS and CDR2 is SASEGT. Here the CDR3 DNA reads TGTGCCAGCAGTGAGCAACACGTAGCGGGGGGGCCCTACGAGCAGTACTTC. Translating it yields CASSEQHVAGGPYEQYF.

The CDR3 sequence: CASSPRLAGAVETQYF. The DNA for the CDR3 is TGTGCCAGCAGTCCCCGACTAGCGGGAGCGGTGGAGACCCAGTACTTC. The genes are TRBV3-1 (or the pseudogene TRBV3-2) and TRBJ2-5; 12 bases match TRBD2. J lost 5 bases, V lost 6 bases, and 10 bases had no gene match. CDR1 is LGHDT, CDR2 YNNKEL, per germline (reference sequence). The CDR3 has 16 amino acids.

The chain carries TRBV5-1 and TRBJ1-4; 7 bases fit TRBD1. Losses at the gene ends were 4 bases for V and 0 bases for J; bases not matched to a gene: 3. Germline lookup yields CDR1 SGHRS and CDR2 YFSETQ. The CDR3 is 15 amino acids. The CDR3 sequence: CASSTTGATNEKLFF. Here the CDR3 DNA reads TGCGCCAGCAGCACAACAGGGGCAACTAATGAAAAACTGTTTTTT. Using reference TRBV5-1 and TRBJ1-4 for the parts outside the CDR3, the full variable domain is KAGVTQTPRYLIKTRGQQVTLSCSPISGHRSVSWYQQTPGQGLQFLFEYFSETQRNKGNFPGRFSGRQFSNSRSEMNVSTLELGDSALYLCASSTTGATNEKLFFGSGTQLSVL.

CDR3 in amino acids: CASSRLAGGWNEQFF. In DNA, the CDR3 is TGTGCCAGCAGCCGTTTAGCGGGAGGGTGGAATGAGCAGTTCTTC. The rearrangement joins TRBV7-9 to TRBJ2-1, with TRBD2 matching over 11 bases. The V segment lost 5 bases and the J segment 7 bases; nucleotides outside the gene matches: 7. CDR1 and CDR2 from the germline V gene are SEHNR and FQNEAQ (reference sequence). This CDR3 contains 15 residues.

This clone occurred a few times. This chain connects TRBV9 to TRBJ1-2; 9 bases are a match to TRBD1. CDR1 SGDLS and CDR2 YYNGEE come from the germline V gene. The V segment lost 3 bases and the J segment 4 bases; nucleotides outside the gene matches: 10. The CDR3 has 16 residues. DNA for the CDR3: TGTGCCAGCAGCGCCACCGGGACAGGGAGTATCTATGGCTACACCTTC. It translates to CASSATGTGSIYGYTF.

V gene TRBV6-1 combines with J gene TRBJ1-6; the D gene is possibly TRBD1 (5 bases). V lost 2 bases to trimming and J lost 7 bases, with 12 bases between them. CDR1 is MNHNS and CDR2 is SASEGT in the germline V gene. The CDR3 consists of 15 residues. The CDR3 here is CASSETWGGNSPLHF. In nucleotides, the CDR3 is TGTGCCAGCAGTGAAACGTGGGGGGGGAATTCACCCCTCCACTTT.

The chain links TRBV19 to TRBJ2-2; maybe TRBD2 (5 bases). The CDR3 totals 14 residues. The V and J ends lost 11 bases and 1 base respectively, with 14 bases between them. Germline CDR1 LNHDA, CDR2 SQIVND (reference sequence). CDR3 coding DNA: TGTGCCTCTCGGGGTAGCTGGAACACCGGGGAGCTGTTTTTT. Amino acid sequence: CASRGSWNTGELFF.

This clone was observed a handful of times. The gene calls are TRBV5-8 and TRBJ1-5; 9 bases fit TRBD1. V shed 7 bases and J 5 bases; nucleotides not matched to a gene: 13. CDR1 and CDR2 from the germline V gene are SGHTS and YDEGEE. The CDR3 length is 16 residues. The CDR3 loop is CASGWARDRAYQPQHF. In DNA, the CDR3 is TGTGCCAGCGGTTGGGCCCGGGACAGGGCCTATCAGCCCCAGCATTTT.